Below are 19 T cell receptor beta chains sequenced from a single sample in a study of blood T cell repertoires in COVID-19. Produced via immunoSEQ multiplex PCR; TCRdb's table is partial and in-frame only. Among hundreds of thousands of clones, more than 75% were seen once, and the ten largest hold approximately 4.1%. The sample taken for sequencing was PBMCs or T cells enriched from blood (not recorded which). Every receptor here comes from a man aged 25 to 40 who had recovered from COVID-19.

V is TRBV7-2 and J is TRBJ1-5, with TRBD1 matching over 7 bases. The CDR3 consists of 14 residues. V was clipped by 3 bases and J by 3 bases; unmatched bases: 2. Looked up from germline, CDR1 is SGHTA and CDR2 is FQGNSA. CDR3 nucleotide sequence: TGTGCCAGCAGCTTGACAGGGCCCAATCAGCCCCAGCATTTT. As protein: CASSLTGPNQPQHF. The full variable domain, its missing parts supplied by reference TRBV7-2 and TRBJ1-5, is GAGVSQSPSNKVTEKGKDVELRCDPISGHTALYWYRQSLGQGLEFLIYFQGNSAPDKSGLPSDRFSAERTGGSVSTLTIQRTQQEDSAVYLCASSLTGPNQPQHFGDGTRLSIL.

V is TRBV7-2 and J is TRBJ2-4, with a tentative D call TRBD2 (6 bases). V was shortened by 0 bases and J by 3 bases, with 9 bases between the two germline ends. Germline V gives CDR1 SGHTA, CDR2 FQGNSA. This CDR3 has 15 residues. This CDR3 is CASSLAQEGKNIQYF. DNA of the CDR3: TGTGCCAGCAGCTTAGCGCAGGAGGGCAAAAACATTCAGTACTTC.

The V gene is TRBV27, the J gene TRBJ1-1; 9 positions agree with TRBD1. The J segment lost 0 bases and the V segment lost 4 bases, leaving 6 bases of the junction unmatched. The CDR3 loop spans 16 amino acids. CDR1 is MNHEY and CDR2 is SMNVEV in the germline V gene (reference sequence). CDR3 nucleotides: TGTGCCAGCAGTTCTAACGGACAGGGGCTGAACACTGAAGCTTTCTTT. Amino acid sequence: CASSSNGQGLNTEAFF.

This clone was detected a few times. The J gene is TRBJ1-2, the V gene TRBV7-9; D ambiguous. CDR3 length: 15 residues. Germline values: CDR1 SEHNR, CDR2 FQNEAQ (reference sequence). Trimming left V 0 bases short and J 1 base short, with 9 bases between. CDR3 region: CASSLAGGNNYGYTF. In DNA form, the CDR3 reads TGTGCCAGCAGCTTAGCGGGAGGGAATAACTATGGCTACACCTTC.

The chain carries TRBV21-1 and TRBJ1-5; the table's D call of TRBD1 was not tested on the DNA. TRBV21-1 is termed a pseudogene. CDR3 length equals 15 residues. Here the CDR3 DNA reads TGTGCCAGCAGCACTCCAACAGAACGCAATCAGCCCCAGCATTTT. Encoded protein: CASSTPTERNQPQHF.

The chain carries TRBV4-1 and TRBJ2-7, with 9 bases that match TRBD1. This CDR3 is 16 amino acids long. Trimming took 1 base from V and 2 from J; bases not matched to a gene: 6. Germline V gene lookup returns CDR1 MGHRA and CDR2 YSYEKL. The CDR3 coding sequence is TGCGCCAGCAGCCAAGGACGCGGGACAGGGACCTACGAGCAGTACTTC. This translates into CASSQGRGTGTYEQYF.

The chain links TRBV29-1 to TRBJ2-1; 9 positions agree with TRBD2. V shed 6 bases and J 12 bases; nucleotides not matched to a gene: 9. The CDR3 is 12 residues long. CDR1 is SQVTM and CDR2 is ANQGSEA in the germline V gene. CDR3 sequence: CSVGSSSGVQFF. The CDR3 DNA sequence: TGCAGCGTGGGGTCTTCTAGCGGGGTGCAGTTCTTC.

The CDR3 nucleotides are TGTGCCAGCTCTGGCCCGAATCAAGAGACCCAGTACTTC. It encodes CASSGPNQETQYF. This sequence joins TRBV9 and TRBJ2-5; D uncertain. Germline V lookup: CDR1 SGDLS, CDR2 YYNGEE. CDR3 length equals 13 residues. V lost 7 bases, J lost 2 bases, and 12 bases lay in between.

Worth noting for this clone: A much bigger clone sits one base away, suggesting this may be a read error. Distinct nucleotide sequences in the sample also encode this CDR3. V is TRBV28 and J is TRBJ1-6; D uncertain. V lost 5 bases and J lost 0, with 8 bases in between. The germline V gene encodes CDR1 MDHEN and CDR2 SYDVKM. The CDR3 is 15 amino acids. CDR3 amino acids: CASSTGSSYNSPLHF. The CDR3 DNA reads TGTGCCAGCAGTACCGGGAGCTCCTATAATTCACCCCTCCACTTT.

V gene TRBV18 combines with J gene TRBJ2-7, with D possibly matching TRBD2 (5 bases). The CDR3 runs to 13 residues. Trimming removed 2 bases at V and 2 bases at J, with 7 bases between. Germline values: CDR1 KGHSH, CDR2 LQKENI. The DNA of the CDR3 is TGTGCCAGCTCACCAGCTAGCCCCTACGAGCAGTACTTC. It yields the protein CASSPASPYEQYF.

The chain recombines TRBV24-1 with TRBJ2-2; D is unresolved. The CDR3 covers 13 residues. Trimming shortened V by 7 bases and J by 2 bases, and 7 bases separated the two germline ends. CDR1 KGHDR and CDR2 SFDVKD come from the germline V gene. In DNA, the CDR3 is TGTGCCACCAGAGACTTCAACACCGGGGAGCTGTTTTTT. This translates into CATRDFNTGELFF.

The chain joins TRBV29-1 to TRBJ1-5; a possible D gene is TRBD1 (5 bases). CDR3 length: 14 amino acids. Germline V gene sequence: CDR1 SQVTM, CDR2 ANQGSEA. V was clipped by 4 bases and J by 2 bases, with 12 bases between them. The CDR3 coding sequence is TGCAGCGTTGGGCAGGGTGTTCGCAATCAGCCCCAGCATTTT. Its translation: CSVGQGVRNQPQHF.

The V gene is TRBV28, the J gene TRBJ2-5, with 10 bases aligning to TRBD1. Germline values: CDR1 MDHEN, CDR2 SYDVKM. The CDR3 sequence is 16 residues long. Trimming removed 9 bases from V and 5 bases from J; junction bases left unmatched: 15. The CDR3 reads CASTEVGTGARETQYF. For the CDR3, the DNA is TGTGCCAGTACAGAGGTGGGGACAGGGGCGAGGGAGACCCAGTACTTC.

V gene TRBV5-1 combines with J gene TRBJ2-3, with D maybe TRBD1 (5 bases). The CDR3 contains 15 residues. Per the germline V gene, CDR1 is SGHRS and CDR2 is YFSETQ. Trimming removed 7 bases at V and 2 bases at J, with 17 bases between. CDR3: CASAFTPGPTDTQYF. For the CDR3, the DNA is TGCGCCAGCGCCTTCACCCCAGGGCCCACAGATACGCAGTATTTT.

This clone showed up just once. The rearrangement links TRBV6-5 to TRBJ1-4; 7 bases line up with TRBD1. Germline values: CDR1 MNHEY, CDR2 SVGAGI. CDR3 length equals 14 residues. V lost 5 bases to trimming and J lost 2 bases; unmatched junction nucleotides: 2. CDR3 protein: CASSNRGTNEKLFF. CDR3 bases: TGTGCCAGCAGTAACAGGGGCACTAATGAAAAACTGTTTTTT.

The gene calls are TRBV7-9 and TRBJ2-3, with 13 bases lining up with TRBD2. The ends lost 3 bases at V and 1 base at J; junction bases unmatched: 4. The CDR3 is 17 amino acids. Germline-derived CDR1 and CDR2 are SEHNR and FQNEAQ (reference sequence). The CDR3 DNA sequence: TGTGCCAGCAGCTTCTCCGGACTAGCGGGGGGCACAGATACGCAGTATTTT. Its translation is CASSFSGLAGGTDTQYF.

The rearrangement joins TRBV6-5 to TRBJ1-1; D perhaps matches TRBD1 (6 bases). The CDR3 spans 15 residues. The V end lost 7 bases, the J end lost 5 bases, and 20 bases lay between the germline ends. Per the germline V gene, CDR1 is MNHEY and CDR2 is SVGAGI. The CDR3 here is CASIKGGAHNTEAFF. DNA of the CDR3: TGTGCCAGCATTAAGGGGGGGGCGCATAATACTGAAGCTTTCTTT.

This clone has only one observation. This chain connects TRBV11-1 to TRBJ2-3; 8 positions agree with TRBD1. Germline lookup yields CDR1 SGHAT and CDR2 FQDESV (reference sequence). This CDR3 is 14 amino acids long. J gave up 0 bases and V 4 bases, and 0 bases lay outside the gene matches. The CDR3 nucleotides read TGTGCCAGCAGCTGGGACAGGAGCACAGATACGCAGTATTTT. It is translated as CASSWDRSTDTQYF.

This chain connects TRBV2 to TRBJ1-5; 7 bases are shared with TRBD1. The CDR3 is 15 amino acids. V was clipped by 4 bases and J by 1 base; unmatched bases: 4. Germline-derived CDR1 and CDR2 are SNHLY and FYNNEI. CDR3 amino acids: CASSVSGGSNQPQHF. In nucleotides, the CDR3 is TGTGCCAGCAGTGTATCAGGGGGAAGCAATCAGCCCCAGCATTTT. Drawing the rest from reference TRBV2 and TRBJ1-5, the complete variable domain is EPEVTQTPSHQVTQMGQEVILRCVPISNHLYFYWYRQILGQKVEFLVSFYNNEISEKSEIFDDQFSVERPDGSNFTLKIRSTKLEDSAMYFCASSVSGGSNQPQHFGDGTRLSIL.